This entry lists 11 T cell receptor beta chains sequenced from one sample in a study of T-cell memory formation after mild COVID-19. A single record per CDR3 protein comes from TCRdb applying MiXCR to the 5' RACE reads. Of about 110,000 distinct CDR3 sequences in the sample, around 12% were seen once. The sequenced material came from PBMCs or a T cell subset sorted from them (not recorded which). The receptors stem from an adult woman who had mild COVID-19 (a few samples of this study predate the infection). Cell type and time point are not known.

This clonotype occurred many times. The rearrangement uses TRBV27 and TRBJ2-1, with D possibly being TRBD1 or TRBD2 (5 bases each). The CDR3 consists of 14 residues. The germline CDR1 and CDR2 sequences are MNHEY and SMNVEV (reference sequence). V was trimmed by 2 bases and J by 6 bases, leaving 11 bases between them. The CDR3 DNA sequence: TGTGCCAGCAGTTTAGGGACCCACTTCAATGAGCAGTTCTTC. It codes for CASSLGTHFNEQFF.

The sample holds a few counts of this clonotype. The chain joins TRBV7-2 to TRBJ2-3; 9 bases agree with TRBD2. This CDR3 spans 16 amino acids. Losses at the gene ends were 3 bases for V and 0 bases for J; bases not matched to a gene: 4. Germline CDR1 and CDR2: SGHTA and FQGNSA. The chain's CDR3 is CASSFTSGPSTDTQYF. The CDR3 region has the DNA TGTGCCAGCAGCTTTACTAGCGGGCCTAGCACAGATACGCAGTATTTT.

The table lists this clonotype with a few counts. V gene TRBV13 combines with J gene TRBJ1-5; no firm D call. V lost 5 bases and J lost 0, with 11 bases in between. The germline V gene encodes CDR1 PRHDT and CDR2 FYEKMQ (reference sequence). This CDR3 is 15 amino acids long. The CDR3 reads CASSDGEYSNQPQHF. CDR3 bases: TGTGCCAGCAGCGACGGGGAGTATAGCAATCAGCCCCAGCATTTT.

This clonotype showed up just a few times. This chain joins TRBV5-6 and TRBJ2-1; D remains ambiguous. The CDR3 contains 13 residues. Trimming stripped 2 bases from V and 5 bases from J, with 8 bases between. Germline assignment: CDR1 SGHDT and CDR2 YYEEEE. DNA of the CDR3: TGTGCCAGCAGCTTAAAAGACCACAATGAGCAGTTCTTC. Protein sequence: CASSLKDHNEQFF. Combining the CDR3 with reference TRBV5-6 and TRBJ2-1 gives the whole variable domain DAGVTQSPTHLIKTRGQQVTLRCSPKSGHDTVSWYQQALGQGPQFIFQYYEEEERQRGNFPDRFSGHQFPNYSSELNVNALLLGDSALYLCASSLKDHNEQFFGPGTRLTVL.

The table lists this clonotype with a few counts. This chain joins TRBV4-1 and TRBJ1-2; TRBD1 might be the D (5 bases). Between the trimmed V and J ends, which lost 0 bases and 4 bases, there was a span of 12 bases. This CDR3 contains 15 residues. CDR1 is MGHRA, CDR2 YSYEKL, per germline. In DNA form, the CDR3 reads TGCGCCAGCAGCCAAGAGGAAGACAGCTTCTATGGCTACACCTTC. It codes for CASSQEEDSFYGYTF.

The J gene is TRBJ1-5, the V gene TRBV2; D call uncertain. There are 12 residues in the CDR3. Germline V lookup: CDR1 SNHLY, CDR2 FYNNEI. Trimming shortened V by 6 bases and J by 1 base, and 4 bases separated the two germline ends. CDR3 protein: CASRSSNQPQHF. CDR3 DNA: TGTGCCAGCAGATCCAGCAATCAGCCCCAGCATTTT.

This clonotype was counted ten times or more. The CDR3 DNA sequence: TGTGCCAGCAGTTTCGGCCCCTGGAGGCCCAAAAACATTCAGTACTTC. This gives the protein CASSFGPWRPKNIQYF. The rearrangement joins TRBV12-3 or TRBV12-4 to TRBJ2-4; D perhaps matches TRBD2 (5 bases). The length of the CDR3 is 16 residues. Trimming stripped 3 bases from V and 2 bases from J, with 14 bases between.

The rearrangement links TRBV15 to TRBJ1-1, with D possibly matching TRBD1 (6 bases). V lost 0 bases and J 0 bases, leaving 8 bases between the germline ends. The length of the CDR3 is 15 residues. CDR1 and CDR2 (germline): LNHNV, YYDKDF (reference sequence). The CDR3 sequence: CATSRDGGLNTEAFF. In DNA, the CDR3 is TGTGCCACCAGCAGAGACGGGGGCTTGAACACTGAAGCTTTCTTT.

V and J are TRBV9 and TRBJ2-1, with D unresolved. This CDR3 has 16 amino acids. Trimming took 0 bases from V and 6 from J, leaving 16 bases between them. Germline-derived CDR1 and CDR2 are SGDLS and YYNGEE. The CDR3 DNA follows: TGTGCCAGCAGCGTAGTGGACCGACCCCACTGCAATGAGCAGTTCTTC. Protein: CASSVVDRPHCNEQFF.

This clonotype was seen at least ten times. V is TRBV5-1 and J is TRBJ1-2; D is perhaps TRBD1 (6 bases). The V gene lost 0 bases and the J gene lost 3 bases, with 12 bases spanning the gap. Germline CDR1 and CDR2: SGHRS and YFSETQ. The CDR3 is 15 residues long. DNA of the CDR3: TGCGCCAGCAGCTTGGAACCAGGGGTAGACTATGGCTACACCTTC. Amino acid sequence: CASSLEPGVDYGYTF.

This clonotype has more than one count but fewer than ten. V gene TRBV27 combines with J gene TRBJ2-1, with 12 bases matching TRBD2. CDR1 is MNHEY and CDR2 is SMNVEV in the germline V gene (reference sequence). This CDR3 is 15 amino acids long. J lost 7 bases, V lost 6 bases, and 7 bases had no gene match. CDR3 DNA sequence: TGTGCCAGCAGCTTAGGACTAGCGGGACCAAATGAGCAGTTCTTC. As protein: CASSLGLAGPNEQFF.